This T cell receptor beta chain was sequenced for a study of shared clonotypes between healthy human individuals. TCRdb keeps only in-frame clones here, not all; method: immunoSEQ multiplex PCR. The table has under 600,000 clones, approximately 95% seen once. On this clone itself: Other DNA sequences of this sample code for an identical CDR3.

Unmatched junction bases numbered 5, after V lost 6 bases and J lost 4 bases. Germline V gene sequence: CDR1 MGHDK, CDR2 SYGVNS. The CDR3 is 15 residues long. This chain links TRBV25-1 with TRBJ2-1; TRBD2 matches 11 bases. The clonotype comes from a woman aged 25 to 39 in good health. Material for sequencing was naive CD4+ T cells sorted from blood. Subset: CD45RA+ positively selected. CDR3 DNA: TGTGCCAGCAGCCCGGGGACTAGCGGATACAATGAGCAGTTCTTC. This sequence encodes CASSPGTSGYNEQFF.